This T cell receptor (beta chain) was identified during a study of T cell responses to AZD1222 COVID-19 vaccine (dated by TCRdb to about 2021). Broadly, across the study: A total of 233 trial participants underwent TCR sequencing, of whom some 210 received two doses of AZD1222 and about 25 received two doses of the MenACWY control vaccine. Enrollment into the trials was organized by age into subgroups of 18-55, 56-69 and 70-plus years, and those subgroups contained approximately 160, 26 and 62 TCR-sequenced participants, respectively. The full study reports these points: Conclusions about previously exposed vaccinees were limited because only six or seven AZD1222 recipients were SARS-CoV-2 seropositive at baseline. Most participants were white British and females outnumbered males, and the authors suggested that clonal diversity may have been underestimated. Because no day 14 peak-response samples were available, repertoires were characterized only after the peak T cell response. The 56-69-year group was small, and its depth increase did not reach significance, likely because of low power. Spike-specific TCR breadth and depth rose significantly after two AZD1222 doses compared with day 0 and with MenACWY recipients. CD4 TCRs associated with the vaccine covered the entire spike protein, and the dominant responses were in regions 160-218 and 743-854. Reportedly, close to half of the unique spike-specific TCRs recognized epitopes lying outside the regions that are mutated in the B.1.351 and B.1.1.7 variants.

The CDR1 and CDR2 encoded by the germline V gene are MNHEY and SVGAGI. Trimming removed 7 bases from V and 4 bases from J, leaving 14 bases between the germline ends. The CDR3 sequence holds 14 residues, the cysteine and phenylalanine included. The kept DNA is CDR3 alone, 42 bases in frame from the first base. In the paper's terms, the time point label means: about 28 days (+/-7) after the second vaccine dose. AZD1222 recipients with second doses at about 4 weeks or about 12 weeks were pooled, because spike-specific TCR depth and breadth did not differ between schedules. The vaccinee samples were drawn from two UK trials, COV001 and COV002, one of which was a single-blind randomized controlled phase 2/3 trial testing AZD1222 (ChAdOx1 nCoV-19) in healthy adults. For TCRbeta chain sequencing, PBMC samples were collected from trial participants at day 0 and at day 28 after the second dose. For this clone: Its target antigen remains unknown. No much larger clonotype is one base removed from it; base qualities were not supplied.

The CDR3 regions of human TCRbeta chains were analyzed by immunosequencing. The paper's data handling went like this. Repertoire TCRs were matched against a reference library of SARS-CoV-2-specific TCRs generated with the MIRA antigen-specificity platform. Breadth was defined as the fraction of unique TCRs that were SARS-CoV-2-associated. Depth was defined as the fraction of total T cells that were SARS-CoV-2-associated. Each spike-specific TCR was assigned to its reactive spike region and to a CD4 or CD8 class using the MIRA data. Log10-transformed breadth and depth values were compared by one-way ANOVA with Sidak's multiple comparisons tests. Imported from immuneACCESS, the table was reduced by TCRdb to in-frame sequences with V and J called. These copies leave out some clones; in studies compared against another copy, an unresolved V gene accounts for under half, and the cause of the remainder is not known. V, J and clone size derive from that table, while D and trimming were established from the DNA sequence. This sample holds 70,000 to 95,000 clones; roughly 90% were observed only once. Clones ranked in the top ten supply more than 1.2% of the sample.

Sequenced material: peripheral blood, taken 28 days after the second AZD1222 dose. The V and J segments used are TRBV6-5 and TRBJ2-1; matching of 5 bases hints at TRBD1 as the D gene. The clonotype was recovered from an adult who received the AZD1222 COVID-19 vaccine. The CDR3 sequence is CASTGSQAYNEQFF. Here is the DNA: TGTGCCAGCACAGGGTCGCAGGCGTACAATGAGCAGTTCTTC.